Shown below are 15 T cell receptor beta chains from a single sample sequenced in a study of shared clonotypes between healthy human individuals. Data came from immunoSEQ multiplex PCR; TCRdb stores just in-frame clones and leaves some out. Of over a million clones in the sample, approximately 98% were seen once. Sequences were obtained from naive CD4+ T cells sorted from blood. The sample's subset: CD45RA+ positively selected. The receptors derive from a man aged 25-45 years in good health.

This clone showed up just once. The DNA of the CDR3 is TGTGCCAGCACTCCGGGGGCGGGGGAGACCCAGTACTTC. This sequence encodes CASTPGAGETQYF. The rearrangement uses TRBV7-2 and TRBJ2-5; D possibly uses TRBD1 or TRBD2 (6 bases each). The CDR3 runs 13 residues. V lost 7 bases to trimming and J lost 5 bases, with 14 bases between them. Germline loops: CDR1 SGHTA, CDR2 FQGNSA.

The chain is built from TRBV7-8 and TRBJ1-4; no definite D call. Germline loops: CDR1 SGHVS, CDR2 FQNEAQ. The V gene lost 1 base and the J gene lost 0 bases, with 9 bases spanning the gap. CDR3 length: 16 amino acids. CDR3 loop: CASSLVTPATNEKLFF. Here the CDR3 DNA reads TGTGCCAGCAGCTTAGTAACACCTGCAACTAATGAAAAACTGTTTTTT.

CDR3 loop: CASSVELAGYTGELFF. The CDR3 DNA reads TGTGCCAGCAGCGTAGAACTAGCGGGGTACACCGGGGAGCTGTTTTTT. This chain links TRBV9 with TRBJ2-2; TRBD2 matches 10 bases. The germline V gene has CDR1 SGDLS and CDR2 YYNGEE. This CDR3 spans 16 amino acids. With V trimmed by 0 bases and J by 3 bases, 2 bases remained unmatched.

V usage is TRBV7-3 and J usage is TRBJ2-1; D may correspond to TRBD1 or TRBD2 (5 bases each). The CDR3 spans 13 residues. Trimming pared 3 bases from V and 8 bases from J, leaving 11 bases between. Germline CDR1 SGHTA, CDR2 FQGTGA. The CDR3 nucleotides are TGTGCCAGCAGCTTTGCGGGCAGGGATGAGCAGTTCTTC. This codes for CASSFAGRDEQFF.

The chain is built from TRBV30 and TRBJ2-5, with TRBD2 matching over 8 bases. The germline CDR1 and CDR2 sequences are GTSNPN and SVGIG (reference sequence). The CDR3 runs 13 residues. The V segment lost 0 bases and the J segment 3 bases; nucleotides outside the gene matches: 0. CDR3 loop: CAWSVLAEETQYF. The CDR3 coding sequence is TGTGCCTGGAGTGTACTAGCGGAAGAGACCCAGTACTTC.

V gene TRBV7-3 combines with J gene TRBJ2-7; D is unresolved. The CDR3 totals 11 residues. Trimming removed 4 bases from V and 3 bases from J, with 4 bases in between. Germline lookup yields CDR1 SGHTA and CDR2 FQGTGA. CDR3 DNA: TGTGCCAGCAGCTCGATCTACGAGCAGTACTTC. Encoded protein: CASSSIYEQYF.

The rearrangement joins TRBV9 to TRBJ2-1; no clear D. The CDR3 totals 11 residues. Germline values: CDR1 SGDLS, CDR2 YYNGEE. V lost 1 base to trimming and J lost 8 bases, with 4 bases between them. The CDR3 sequence: CASSVSDEQFF. The CDR3 DNA is TGTGCCAGCAGCGTAAGCGATGAGCAGTTCTTC.

The V and J genes are TRBV7-8 and TRBJ1-2; TRBD1 matches at 8 bases. The V gene's germline CDR1 is SGHVS and CDR2 FQNEAQ. This CDR3 region has 14 residues. J was trimmed by 4 bases and V by 5 bases; bases with no gene match: 6. The CDR3 DNA sequence: TGTGCCAGCAGCGCCAACAGGGGGGGCTATGGCTACACCTTC. Its protein is CASSANRGGYGYTF.

This chain joins TRBV5-1 and TRBJ2-3; TRBD2 matches at 8 bases. This CDR3 contains 17 residues. The germline V gene encodes CDR1 SGHRS and CDR2 YFSETQ. Trimming cost V 0 bases and J 4 bases; bases outside gene matches: 10. The CDR3 DNA reads TGCGCCAGCAGCTTGGTACCCAGCGGGAGTGCGGCAGATACGCAGTATTTT. This codes for CASSLVPSGSAADTQYF.

In this sample, this clone turned up once. The rearrangement joins TRBV7-9 to TRBJ1-2; D may be TRBD1 (6 bases). V lost 3 bases and J 7 bases, leaving 18 bases between the germline ends. Per the germline V gene, CDR1 is SEHNR and CDR2 is FQNEAQ (reference sequence). This CDR3 is built from 15 residues. The CDR3 DNA is TGTGCCAGCAGCTTGTCCCGACAGGCTGGTAGTGGCTACACCTTC. Translation gives CASSLSRQAGSGYTF.

The V and J genes are TRBV6-4 and TRBJ2-7, with D possibly being TRBD2 (6 bases). Germline CDR1 is MRHNA and CDR2 is SNTAGT. Deletions cut 0 bases from V and 7 bases from J, with 25 bases between. The CDR3 is 18 residues long. CDR3 sequence (DNA): TGTGCCAGCAGTGACTCGATCTTGCATTTGTTCGGAGGGAGTGAGCAGTACTTC. This translates into CASSDSILHLFGGSEQYF.

This chain connects TRBV25-1 to TRBJ1-1; 9 nucleotides line up with TRBD1. J was trimmed by 1 base and V by 4 bases; bases with no gene match: 4. Germline assignment: CDR1 MGHDK and CDR2 SYGVNS. The CDR3 spans 15 residues. The CDR3: CASSGTGAWNTEAFF. The CDR3 DNA follows: TGTGCCAGCAGTGGGACAGGGGCTTGGAACACTGAAGCTTTCTTT.

On this clone itself: The same CDR3 can be traced to other DNA sequences in this sample. The rearrangement joins TRBV6-6 to TRBJ2-7; the D gene is possibly TRBD2 (6 bases). This CDR3 is 14 amino acids long. In germline, CDR1 is MNHNY, CDR2 SVGAGI (reference sequence). The V and J ends lost 0 bases and 2 bases respectively, with 8 bases between them. CDR3 amino acids: CASSYSRGPYEQYF. Written as DNA, the CDR3 is TGTGCCAGCAGTTACTCGCGGGGACCCTACGAGCAGTACTTC.

This chain connects TRBV9 to TRBJ2-3; TRBD2 might be the D (5 bases). Trimming took 4 bases from V and 3 from J, leaving 12 bases between them. Germline V gene lookup returns CDR1 SGDLS and CDR2 YYNGEE. CDR3 length: 14 amino acids. Here the CDR3 DNA reads TGTGCCAGCAGCTCCGACTACGCGACAGATACGCAGTATTTT. It is translated as CASSSDYATDTQYF. Together with reference TRBV9 and TRBJ2-3, the CDR3 gives the full variable domain: DSGVTQTPKHLITATGQRVTLRCSPRSGDLSVYWYQQSLDQGLQFLIQYYNGEERAKGNILERFSAQQFPDLHSELNLSSLELGDSALYFCASSSDYATDTQYFGPGTRLTVL.

The gene calls are TRBV27 and TRBJ2-5; TRBD1 matches at 11 bases. Germline CDR1 is MNHEY and CDR2 is SMNVEV (reference sequence). This CDR3 is built from 15 residues. The ends lost 6 bases at V and 4 bases at J; junction bases unmatched: 7. The CDR3 nucleotides are TGTGCCAGCAGAGTGGACAGGGGGCTTCGAGAGACCCAGTACTTC. Its translation is CASRVDRGLRETQYF.